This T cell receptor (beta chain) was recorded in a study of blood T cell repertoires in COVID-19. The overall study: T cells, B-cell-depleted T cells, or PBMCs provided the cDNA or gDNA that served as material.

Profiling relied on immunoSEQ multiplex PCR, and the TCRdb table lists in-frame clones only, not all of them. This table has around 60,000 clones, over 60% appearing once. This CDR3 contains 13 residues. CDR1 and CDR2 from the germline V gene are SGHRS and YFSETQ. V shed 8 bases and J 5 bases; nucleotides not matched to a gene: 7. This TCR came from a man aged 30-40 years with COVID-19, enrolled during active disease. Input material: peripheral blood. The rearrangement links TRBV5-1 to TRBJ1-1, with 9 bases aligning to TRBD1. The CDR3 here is CASTQGARTEAFF. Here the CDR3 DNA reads TGCGCCAGTACACAGGGGGCGCGGACTGAAGCTTTCTTT.